This TCR beta chain was captured in a study of patients and donors after allogeneic stem cell transplantation. TCRdb used MiXCR to reprocess the RT-PCR reads, holding one entry per CDR3 protein. The sample has roughly 200,000 distinct CDR3 sequences; 38% are singletons. In germline, CDR1 is SGHRS, CDR2 YFSETQ. Trimming removed 0 bases from V and 9 bases from J, with 16 bases in between. The CDR3 spans 16 residues. The V gene is TRBV5-1, the J gene TRBJ1-6, with D unclear. This sequence was found in a human donor who was either an allogeneic HSCT recipient or a stem cell or donor lymphocyte infusion donor (not recorded which). It is not recorded whose cells these are; they may come from a transplant donor. Sequenced: blood, either unsorted or a sorted T cell fraction (not recorded which). The CDR3 region has the DNA TGCGCCAGCAGCTTGGGAGGCGGCCCCCCGGGTTCACCCCTCCACTTT. This encodes CASSLGGGPPGSPLHF.